These 8 T cell receptor beta chains came from one sample sequenced in a study of blood T cell repertoires in COVID-19. Generated by immunoSEQ multiplex PCR, the TCRdb table keeps only in-frame clones and is missing some. Altogether approximately 75,000 clones are present, approximately 82% being singletons, with the ten largest covering approximately 20%. Sequencing used peripheral blood. The receptors were gathered from a woman aged 50 to 60 with acute or convalescent COVID-19.

The chain uses TRBV6-2 or TRBV6-3 and TRBJ2-1, with 8 nucleotides matching TRBD1. The CDR3 contains 15 residues. Germline CDR1 and CDR2: MNHEY and SVGEGT. Losses at the gene ends were 5 bases for V and 8 bases for J; bases not matched to a gene: 11. The CDR3 region is CASSLDRVKVDEQFF. The CDR3 region has the DNA TGTGCCAGCAGTCTGGACAGGGTAAAGGTGGATGAGCAGTTCTTC.

The V gene is TRBV7-2, the J gene TRBJ2-3; D is perhaps TRBD2 (5 bases). Trimming pared 5 bases from V and 9 bases from J, leaving 15 bases between. The germline V gene encodes CDR1 SGHTA and CDR2 FQGNSA. The CDR3 spans 13 residues. The CDR3 DNA reads as TGTGCCAGCAGCCCCCAAGGTGGGGAGACGCAGTATTTT. The encoded protein is CASSPQGGETQYF.

V usage is TRBV18 and J usage is TRBJ2-7; 9 positions agree with TRBD2. CDR3 length equals 16 residues. CDR1 KGHSH and CDR2 LQKENI come from the germline V gene. V shed 2 bases, J shed 1 base, and the junction held 6 bases outside the gene matches. In nucleotides, the CDR3 is TGTGCCAGCTCACCAGGCTCTAGCGGGATGTCCTACGAGCAGTACTTC. Translated, it gives CASSPGSSGMSYEQYF. The whole variable domain, filled in from reference TRBV18 and TRBJ2-7, reads NAGVMQNPRHLVRRRGQEARLRCSPMKGHSHVYWYRQLPEEGLKFMVYLQKENIIDESGMPKERFSAEFPKEGPSILRIQQVVRGDSAAYFCASSPGSSGMSYEQYFGPGTRLTVT.

V gene TRBV27 combines with J gene TRBJ2-5; 9 positions match TRBD1. The CDR3 loop spans 15 amino acids. Trimming cost V 6 bases and J 4 bases; bases outside gene matches: 9. CDR1 MNHEY and CDR2 SMNVEV come from the germline V gene (reference sequence). The CDR3 loop reads CASSPLDRGIETQYF. In DNA form, the CDR3 reads TGTGCCAGCAGCCCTCTCGACAGGGGGATAGAGACCCAGTACTTC.

The V and J genes are TRBV9 and TRBJ2-7; 8 positions agree with TRBD1. With 0 bases clipped from V and 7 bases from J, the junction kept 6 bases outside the gene matches. Germline assignment: CDR1 SGDLS and CDR2 YYNGEE. The CDR3 extends over 14 amino acids. Here the CDR3 DNA reads TGTGCCAGCAGCGTAGGCCAGGGGGCGAAAGAGCAGTACTTC. Residues: CASSVGQGAKEQYF. Filled out from reference TRBV9 and TRBJ2-7, the complete variable domain reads DSGVTQTPKHLITATGQRVTLRCSPRSGDLSVYWYQQSLDQGLQFLIQYYNGEERAKGNILERFSAQQFPDLHSELNLSSLELGDSALYFCASSVGQGAKEQYFGPGTRLTVT.

The V and J genes are TRBV4-2 and TRBJ2-7, with TRBD1 matching 10 bases. The V gene end was trimmed by 6 bases and the J gene end by 2 bases; junction bases not matched to a gene: 7. Germline V CDR1 and CDR2: LGHNA, YNFKEQ. The CDR3 spans 15 residues. The chain's CDR3 is CASSRGQGGTYEQYF. CDR3 DNA sequence: TGTGCCAGCAGTCGTGGACAGGGGGGAACCTACGAGCAGTACTTC.

In this sample, this clone turned up once. This chain links TRBV5-5 with TRBJ2-7; D is possibly TRBD1 (6 bases). Germline V gene sequence: CDR1 SGHKS, CDR2 YYEKEE (reference sequence). This CDR3 is 14 amino acids long. Trimming cost V 1 base and J 2 bases, with 10 bases left between them. The DNA for the CDR3 is TGTGCCAGCAGCTTGTTCAGGGGACCCTACGAGCAGTACTTC. Protein sequence: CASSLFRGPYEQYF.

The chain carries TRBV7-2 and TRBJ2-1; 7 nucleotides line up with TRBD1. Germline values: CDR1 SGHTA, CDR2 FQGNSA. V shed 7 bases, J shed 5 bases, and the junction held 14 bases outside the gene matches. The CDR3 runs to 16 residues. CDR3 residues: CASTPRITGVNNEQFF. CDR3 coding DNA: TGTGCCAGCACCCCCCGGATTACAGGGGTTAACAATGAGCAGTTCTTC.